These 25 T cell receptor beta chains share one sample of origin, sequenced in a study of neoadjuvant anti-PD-1 for oral cavity cancer. Measured with immunoSEQ multiplex PCR; TCRdb has only the in-frame clones, and not every one. The table shows 7,000 to 8,500 clones, with nearly 55% occurring only once. The material was tumor tissue, obtained before nivolumab (anti-PD-1) treatment. All receptors come from a person between 35 and 79 years old with oral cavity squamous cell carcinoma.

The chain carries TRBV4-2 and TRBJ2-7, with D possibly being TRBD2 (5 bases). Germline V gene lookup returns CDR1 LGHNA and CDR2 YNFKEQ. The ends were cut back, 3 bases at V and 0 bases at J, with 12 bases in the middle. The CDR3 totals 15 residues. The CDR3 loop reads CASSQTTGSSYEQYF. The CDR3 DNA follows: TGTGCCAGCAGCCAGACGACGGGAAGCTCCTACGAGCAGTACTTC.

This clone has just a few counts. CDR3 nucleotide sequence: TGTGCCAGCACGTGGGGCCGAGGGGCCCAGTACTTC. It encodes CASTWGRGAQYF. The chain recombines TRBV6-1 with TRBJ2-5, with D perhaps TRBD1 or TRBD2 (5 bases each). This CDR3 spans 12 amino acids. Germline CDR1 reads MNHNS; CDR2 reads SASEGT. V shed 7 bases and J shed 9 bases, with 15 bases lying between them.

This clone was seen more than once but under ten times. The chain recombines TRBV5-1 with TRBJ2-2; 8 bases are a match to TRBD1. The germline gives CDR1 SGHRS, CDR2 YFSETQ. The CDR3 runs to 14 residues. V lost 3 bases and J lost 6; bases outside the gene matches: 4. CDR3 DNA: TGCGCCAGCAGCTCAGGGGGCGCATCCGGGGAGCTGTTTTTT. Translated, it gives CASSSGGASGELFF.

This chain connects TRBV27 to TRBJ2-1; 7 positions agree with TRBD2. V lost 3 bases and J lost 3; bases outside the gene matches: 5. There are 15 residues in the CDR3. The germline gives CDR1 MNHEY, CDR2 SMNVEV (reference sequence). The CDR3 region is CASSFQGGSYNEQFF. The CDR3 DNA sequence: TGTGCCAGCAGTTTTCAGGGCGGGAGCTACAATGAGCAGTTCTTC.

This clone was detected only once. The rearrangement links TRBV7-9 to TRBJ2-7; D call uncertain. The germline CDR1 and CDR2 sequences are SEHNR and FQNEAQ (reference sequence). The CDR3 sequence is 13 residues long. V was shortened by 1 base and J by 3 bases, with 7 bases between the two germline ends. The CDR3: CASSLDQDYEQYF. CDR3 sequence (DNA): TGTGCCAGCAGCTTAGATCAGGACTACGAGCAGTACTTC.

This chain uses TRBV16 with TRBJ2-2; D is perhaps TRBD1 (6 bases). This CDR3 is 15 amino acids long. Trimming stripped 0 bases from V and 2 bases from J, with 7 bases between. Germline lookup yields CDR1 KGHSY and CDR2 FQNENV. The CDR3 loop reads CASSQSGANTGELFF. DNA of the CDR3: TGTGCCAGCAGCCAATCGGGGGCAAACACCGGGGAGCTGTTTTTT.

On this clone itself: One end of the junction varies from germline; a read error may be responsible. The CDR3 sequence: CASSPTGTGVSPLHF. CDR3 DNA: TGTGCCAGCAGCCCCACCGGGACAGGGGTTTCACCCCTCCACTTT. V usage is TRBV5-1 and J usage is TRBJ1-6, with 10 nucleotides matching TRBD1. The CDR3 contains 15 residues. Germline CDR1 is SGHRS and CDR2 is YFSETQ.

The V call is TRBV29-1, the J call TRBJ2-1, with D hard to call. Germline lookup yields CDR1 SQVTM and CDR2 ANQGSEA. The CDR3 has 13 amino acids. With 4 bases removed from V and 6 bases from J, the gap between germline ends came to 13 bases. The DNA for the CDR3 is TGCAGCGTTGGTAGTTACGCCGGCAATGAGCAGTTCTTC. Translated, it gives CSVGSYAGNEQFF.

The gene calls are TRBV5-1 and TRBJ1-1; the D gene is possibly TRBD1 (6 bases). CDR1 and CDR2 (germline): SGHRS, YFSETQ. This CDR3 has 16 amino acids. V was cut by 3 bases and J by 7 bases, with 22 bases left in between. Written as DNA, the CDR3 is TGCGCCAGCAGCTACCGGGACACGGGCCCGGGAAATGAAGCTTTCTTT. The encoded protein is CASSYRDTGPGNEAFF.

This clone was seen a few times. The chain is built from TRBV18 and TRBJ1-2; TRBD1 might be the D (5 bases). Germline V gene sequence: CDR1 KGHSH, CDR2 LQKENI. Trimming pared 3 bases from V and 2 bases from J, leaving 10 bases between. The CDR3 is 14 residues long. This CDR3 is CASSPGGGNYGYTF. In DNA, the CDR3 is TGTGCCAGCTCACCCGGGGGAGGCAACTATGGCTACACCTTC.

The chain carries TRBV7-6 and TRBJ1-3, with D unclear. CDR1 and CDR2 (germline): SGHVS, FNYEAQ. This CDR3 has 12 residues. V lost 8 bases, J lost 2 bases, and 7 bases lay in between. The CDR3 here is CASGTAGNTIYF. The CDR3 region has the DNA TGTGCCAGCGGTACGGCTGGAAACACCATATATTTT.

The rearrangement joins TRBV27 to TRBJ2-5; a possible D gene is TRBD1 (6 bases). Deletions cut 7 bases from V and 2 bases from J, with 17 bases between. The V gene's germline CDR1 is MNHEY and CDR2 SMNVEV (reference sequence). The CDR3 has 15 amino acids. The CDR3 reads CASNAHGTSQETQYF. The CDR3 nucleotides are TGTGCCAGCAACGCGCACGGGACATCACAAGAGACCCAGTACTTC.

The table lists this clone with a few counts. This chain links TRBV6-6 with TRBJ1-2; D remains unclear. The germline CDR1 and CDR2 sequences are MNHNY and SVGAGI (reference sequence). The V end was cut by 6 bases, the J end by 8 bases, with 16 bases between. The CDR3 extends over 13 amino acids. CDR3 bases: TGTGCCAGCAGCCCCGCCGTGGAGGGAGGCTACACCTTC. Residues: CASSPAVEGGYTF.

This clone was observed a few times. V and J are TRBV6-5 and TRBJ2-7; D is undetermined. This CDR3 contains 13 residues. V lost 5 bases to trimming and J lost 5 bases, with 13 bases between them. Germline-derived CDR1 and CDR2 are MNHEY and SVGAGI. CDR3 residues: CASSPRKNHEQYF. DNA of the CDR3: TGTGCCAGCAGTCCGCGGAAGAACCACGAGCAGTACTTC.

The J gene is TRBJ2-3, the V gene TRBV11-2; D perhaps matches TRBD2 (5 bases). V was shortened by 5 bases and J by 7 bases, with 13 bases between the two germline ends. Germline lookup yields CDR1 SGHAT and CDR2 FQNNGV. There are 13 residues in the CDR3. CDR3 DNA: TGTGCCAGCAGCGGGTTCGGGATAAATACGCAGTATTTT. Amino acid sequence: CASSGFGINTQYF.

This chain uses TRBV5-1 with TRBJ1-1; D perhaps matches TRBD1 (6 bases). In germline, CDR1 is SGHRS, CDR2 YFSETQ. The CDR3 loop spans 14 amino acids. V shed 4 bases and J shed 3 bases, with 13 bases lying between them. CDR3 in amino acids: CASSAGPGDTEAFF. As DNA, the CDR3 is TGCGCCAGCAGCGCGGGGCCAGGGGACACTGAAGCTTTCTTT.

The V call is TRBV28, the J call TRBJ1-1; TRBD1 matches at 12 bases. V dropped 6 bases and J dropped 5; count of bases not matched to a gene: 10. This CDR3 spans 16 amino acids. Germline V gives CDR1 MDHEN, CDR2 SYDVKM. The CDR3 is CASSPPGTGGWTEAFF. In nucleotides, the CDR3 is TGTGCCAGCAGCCCTCCCGGGACAGGGGGCTGGACTGAAGCTTTCTTT.

V and J are TRBV27 and TRBJ1-4; a weak D match, TRBD1 (5 bases). V shed 5 bases and J shed 7 bases, with 11 bases lying between them. This CDR3 contains 13 residues. Per the germline V gene, CDR1 is MNHEY and CDR2 is SMNVEV (reference sequence). The CDR3 nucleotides are TGTGCCAGCAGTGCCCCCGGGACTGAAAAACTGTTTTTT. Translating gives CASSAPGTEKLFF.

This clone was detected a few times. This sequence joins TRBV5-1 and TRBJ1-4; the match to TRBD1 covers 8 bases. Germline lookup yields CDR1 SGHRS and CDR2 YFSETQ. The junction had 10 bases not matched to a gene; V was cut back by 1 base and J by 8 bases. There are 16 residues in the CDR3. Here the CDR3 reads CASSLNINRGEEKLFF. Here the CDR3 DNA reads TGCGCCAGCAGCTTGAACATCAACAGGGGGGAAGAAAAACTGTTTTTT.

This clone was detected a few times. The junction and the germline gene differ at one end; a read error may be behind it. The chain combines TRBV9 with TRBJ2-1; 7 bases map to TRBD2. This CDR3 comprises 15 residues. The germline V gene encodes CDR1 SGDLS and CDR2 YYNGEE. The CDR3 spells CARSVGGSGGDEQFF. As DNA, the CDR3 is TGTGCCCGCAGCGTAGGCGGGAGTGGGGGGGATGAGCAGTTCTTC.

This chain's CDR3 is CASSLLGQGANEQFF. DNA of the CDR3: TGTGCCAGCAGCTTATTAGGACAGGGGGCCAATGAGCAGTTCTTC. The chain uses TRBV7-9 and TRBJ2-1, with 11 bases identical to TRBD1. Per the germline V gene, CDR1 is SEHNR and CDR2 is FQNEAQ (reference sequence). V gave up 2 bases and J gave up 6 bases; unmatched junction bases: 3. The CDR3 has 15 residues.

The chain combines TRBV5-4 with TRBJ2-5; 11 bases align to TRBD2. This CDR3 has 16 residues. The trim removed 4 bases at V and 2 bases at J, leaving 7 bases unmatched. Germline loops: CDR1 SGHNT, CDR2 YYREEE (reference sequence). The CDR3 loop reads CASSRRLAGLQETQYF. The CDR3 nucleotides read TGTGCCAGCAGCAGGAGACTAGCGGGACTACAAGAGACCCAGTACTTC. Looking up the rest from reference TRBV5-4 and TRBJ2-5 gives the full variable domain: ETGVTQSPTHLIKTRGQQVTLRCSSQSGHNTVSWYQQALGQGPQFIFQYYREEENGRGNFPPRFSGLQFPNYSSELNVNALELDDSALYLCASSRRLAGLQETQYFGPGTRLLVL.

The chain's CDR3 is CASSDGTGGADTQYF. The CDR3 DNA reads TGTGCCAGCAGTGACGGGACAGGGGGCGCAGATACGCAGTATTTT. This chain connects TRBV6-1 to TRBJ2-3, with TRBD1 identical over 12 bases. V shed 3 bases and J 4 bases; nucleotides not matched to a gene: 2. This CDR3 has 15 amino acids. Germline V lookup: CDR1 MNHNS, CDR2 SASEGT.

The chain combines TRBV5-6 with TRBJ1-5; unclear D gene. Germline values: CDR1 SGHDT, CDR2 YYEEEE. Trimming took 4 bases from V and 7 from J, leaving 21 bases between them. This CDR3 region has 16 residues. The CDR3 here is CASSTRGKGFGQPQHF. The CDR3 nucleotides are TGTGCCAGCAGCACACGAGGGAAGGGATTCGGACAGCCCCAGCATTTT.

This rearrangement joins TRBV14 to TRBJ2-5, with D possibly being TRBD2 (5 bases). Germline assignment: CDR1 SGHDN and CDR2 FVKESK. This CDR3 region has 15 residues. V dropped 4 bases and J dropped 2 bases, with 14 bases sitting between them. CDR3 amino acids: CASSLVRGGQETQYF. The CDR3 nucleotides read TGTGCCAGCAGCCTAGTACGGGGTGGGCAAGAGACCCAGTACTTC.